The rows below give T cell receptor beta chains drawn from one sample of a study of graft-versus-host responses after intestinal transplantation. The data were produced by immunoSEQ multiplex PCR, yet TCRdb's version contains in-frame clones alone and is incomplete. The sample has 5,500 or so clones, about a quarter seen once. The sequencing here drew on alloreactive CD4+ T cells from a mixed lymphocyte reaction culture, taken before transplantation. Source of these receptors: a human patient who was an organ donor for intestinal transplantation. Each CDR3 is given with its conserved first and last residue. Fields, in order: J gene, CDR3 length, clone size, D gene, V gene, CDR3 DNA, CDR3 protein. D genes are given only for firm matches. Clone size appears in some rows only: once, few, many, or a class for an expanded clone.

TRBJ2-5 14 medium-sized TRBD2 TRBV27 TGTGCCAGCAGACGGGAGCGGGAGCTTTCCACCCAGTACTTC CASRRERELSTQYF
TRBJ2-1 15 NA TRBD2 TRBV7-6 TGTGCCAGCAGCTTACTGGGGACTAGAAACAATGAGCAGTTCTTC CASSLLGTRNNEQFF
TRBJ1-2 15 NA TRBD1 TRBV10-3 TGTGCCATCAGTCTGACGGACAGGTGGGTGGATGGCTACACCTTC CAISLTDRWVDGYTF
TRBJ2-7 16 few TRBD2 TRBV29-1 TGCAGCGTTGGTAATAGCGGGGGTACCTGGCGGGGGGAGCAGTACTTC CSVGNSGGTWRGEQYF
TRBJ2-1 15 few NA TRBV7-2 TGTGCCAGCAGCTTAACTAGGCTAGCGAACAATGAGCAGTTCTTC CASSLTRLANNEQFF
TRBJ2-5 16 few NA TRBV6-1 TGTGCCAGCAGTGCCATTATGACGGGGGTTCGAGAGACCCAGTACTTC CASSAIMTGVRETQYF
TRBJ1-2 15 NA NA TRBV6-1 TGTGCCAGCAGTCTGCAGCCAGGGCCTAACTATGGCTACACCTTC CASSLQPGPNYGYTF
TRBJ2-1 15 NA TRBD2 TRBV28 TGTGCCAGCAGTTTACGAGGGAGGGCCCGGGATGAGCAGTTCTTC CASSLRGRARDEQFF
TRBJ1-1 11 few NA TRBV18 TGTGCCAGCTCACCGTTAGCTGAAGCTTTCTTT CASSPLAEAFF
TRBJ1-1 13 NA NA TRBV4-1 TGCGCCAGCAGCGGGGCCATGAACACTGAAGCTTTCTTT CASSGAMNTEAFF
TRBJ2-7 15 medium-sized NA TRBV4-1 TGCGCCAGCAGCCACGCCGGGGTCAGCTCCTACGAGCAGTACTTC CASSHAGVSSYEQYF
TRBJ1-1 14 few TRBD1 TRBV6-6 TGTGCCAGCAGTCGGGACAGTTTGAACACTGAAGCTTTCTTT CASSRDSLNTEAFF
TRBJ2-7 12 medium-sized NA TRBV2 TGTGCCAGCAGAGAGGACACCTACGAGCAGTACTTC CASREDTYEQYF
TRBJ1-3 16 few NA TRBV4-1 TGCGCCAGCAGCCAAGCACCGACAGGAGCTGGAAACACCATATATTTT CASSQAPTGAGNTIYF
TRBJ2-2 14 NA TRBD1 TRBV5-6 TGTGCCAGCAGCTTTAACAGGGGTACCGGGGAGCTGTTTTTT CASSFNRGTGELFF
TRBJ2-1 14 NA TRBD1 TRBV30 TGTGCCTGGACCCGCGGGACAGGGCTGAATGAGCAGTTCTTC CAWTRGTGLNEQFF
TRBJ1-5 15 NA TRBD1 TRBV6-6 TGTGCCAGCAGGGTTCAGGGGGCAGGCAATCAGCCCCAGCATTTT CASRVQGAGNQPQHF
TRBJ2-1 15 NA TRBD2 TRBV19 TGTGCCAGTAGTCGGACTAGCGGAGCCTACAATGAGCAGTTCTTC CASSRTSGAYNEQFF
TRBJ1-3 17 medium-sized NA TRBV2 TGTGCCAGCGAGCGCCCTCCCGGGACAATCTCTGGAAACACCATATATTTT CASERPPGTISGNTIYF
TRBJ1-1 15 NA NA TRBV11-3 TGTGCCAGCTCCCCCCAGGGGTGGGTGAACACTGAAGCTTTCTTT CASSPQGWVNTEAFF
TRBJ2-7 16 NA NA TRBV28 TGTGCCAGCAGTTTATTATTTTCCGACAGACCTACTGAGCAGTACTTC CASSLLFSDRPTEQYF
TRBJ1-1 16 NA NA TRBV6-1 TGTGCCAGCAGTGAATGGGTAGGGGTACATAACACTGAAGCTTTCTTT CASSEWVGVHNTEAFF
TRBJ2-7 15 few NA TRBV15 TGTGCCACCAGCAGACACTGGGAATGGGGGGAAGAGCAGTACTTC CATSRHWEWGEEQYF
TRBJ1-1 13 NA NA TRBV6-9 TGTGCCAGCGGCCGAGGACAGAACACTGAAGCTTTCTTT CASGRGQNTEAFF
TRBJ2-3 16 few TRBD1 TRBV4-1 TGCGCCAGCAGCCTGCGACAGGGGCCCCCCACAGATACGCAGTATTTT CASSLRQGPPTDTQYF
TRBJ1-3 13 few TRBD1 TRBV28 TGTGCCAGCAGACAGGGGGCTGGAAACACCATATATTTT CASRQGAGNTIYF
TRBJ1-1 15 medium-sized TRBD1 TRBV12-5 TGTGCTAGTGGGAGACAGGGGGCTCCCAACACTGAAGCTTTCTTT CASGRQGAPNTEAFF
TRBJ2-7 12 NA NA TRBV6-1 TGTGGGTACAGGATGCATTTCTACGAGCAGTACTTC CGYRMHFYEQYF
TRBJ2-7 15 NA TRBD2 TRBV27 TGTGCCAGCAGTTTAGTGAGCGGGAGGGCTTACGAGCAGTACTTC CASSLVSGRAYEQYF
TRBJ1-5 18 few NA TRBV15 TGTGCCACCAGCAGAGAGGTATTTTGGAGACAGAGGAATCAGCCCCAGCATTTT CATSREVFWRQRNQPQHF
TRBJ2-3 15 medium-sized NA TRBV4-1 TGCGCCAGCAGCCAAGATGGGCCTCTAGCGGATACGCAGTATTTT CASSQDGPLADTQYF
TRBJ2-6 17 medium-sized TRBD1 TRBV6-4 TGTGCCAGCAGACACCGGGACAGGGACTCTGGGGCCAACGTCCTGACTTTC CASRHRDRDSGANVLTF
TRBJ1-1 13 NA NA TRBV5-1 TGCGCCAGCAGCTTGACAGGGAACACTGAAGCTTTCTTT CASSLTGNTEAFF
TRBJ2-7 15 NA TRBD1 TRBV7-9 TGTGCCAGCAGCGGGTGGACAGGGCCAAGCTACGAGCAGTACTTC CASSGWTGPSYEQYF
TRBJ2-7 15 large TRBD2 TRBV6-5 TGTGCCAGCAATCGGGTCGGGGGGGCCTCCTACGAGCAGTACTTC CASNRVGGASYEQYF
TRBJ2-1 15 few TRBD2 TRBV4-1 TGCGCCAGCAGCCAAGAGGGACTACGATACAATGAGCAGTTCTTC CASSQEGLRYNEQFF
TRBJ2-5 12 NA NA TRBV28 TGTGCCAGCAGTTTACAGGGGAAGACCCAGTACTTC CASSLQGKTQYF
TRBJ1-2 15 NA TRBD1 TRBV9 TGTGCCAGCAGCGTCCAAGGGACAGGGAACTATGGCTACACCTTC CASSVQGTGNYGYTF
TRBJ2-3 18 medium-sized TRBD2 TRBV14 TGTGCCAGCAGCCAGAAACCGGGACTAGCCCTTCGGAGAGATACGCAGTATTTT CASSQKPGLALRRDTQYF
TRBJ2-1 15 medium-sized TRBD2 TRBV29-1 TGCAGCGTTGAAGAGTCTAGCGGGTACTACAATGAGCAGTTCTTC CSVEESSGYYNEQFF
TRBJ1-3 16 NA NA TRBV5-1 TGCGCCAGCAGCTTGGGGCCGGGGGGAACTGGAAACACCATATATTTT CASSLGPGGTGNTIYF
TRBJ2-2 16 NA NA TRBV5-1 TGCGCCAGCAGCCGGGGGACGGGAACGACAACCGGGGAGCTGTTTTTT CASSRGTGTTTGELFF
TRBJ2-7 17 few TRBD2 TRBV10-1 TGCGCCAGCAGTGAGGCCCCGACTAGCGGGGGGCGATGGGAGCAGTACTTC CASSEAPTSGGRWEQYF
TRBJ1-2 14 few NA TRBV27 TGTGCCAGCAGTTTAAAACGGGGAAGCGATGGCTACACCTTC CASSLKRGSDGYTF
TRBJ2-5 17 once TRBD2 TRBV5-1 TGCGCCAGCAGCTCTGTGGGACTAGCGGGAGGGGGAGAGACCCAGTACTTC CASSSVGLAGGGETQYF
TRBJ2-1 14 NA TRBD2 TRBV11-3 TGTGCCAGCAGCTCCACTAGCGGGTACAATGAGCAGTTCTTC CASSSTSGYNEQFF
TRBJ2-1 15 medium-sized TRBD2 TRBV28 TGTGCCAGCAGTTCTGCCGGGACTAGCGGGGGATGGCAGTTCTTC CASSSAGTSGGWQFF
TRBJ2-7 16 medium-sized TRBD2 TRBV9 TGTGCCAGCAGCGTAGGCCTCGGGAGGGAGTCCTACGAGCAGTACTTC CASSVGLGRESYEQYF
TRBJ2-5 14 NA TRBD2 TRBV10-3 TGTGCCATCAACGTAGATGCTAGCGGAAAGACCCAGTACTTC CAINVDASGKTQYF
TRBJ2-6 16 NA NA TRBV5-4 TGTGCCAGCAGCTCCAAAACTCACTCTGGGGCCAACGTCCTGACTTTC CASSSKTHSGANVLTF
TRBJ2-7 15 NA NA TRBV7-2 TGTGCCAGCAGCTTTTCGACCGGTAGCCCCTACGAGCAGTACTTC CASSFSTGSPYEQYF
TRBJ2-3 14 many TRBD2 TRBV5-1 TGCGCCAGCAGCTTAGCGGGGGGCACAGATACGCAGTATTTT CASSLAGGTDTQYF
TRBJ2-7 13 NA TRBD1 TRBV6-1 TGTGCCAGCGGCCGGGACAGTACCTACGAGCAGTACTTC CASGRDSTYEQYF
TRBJ2-2 16 few TRBD2 TRBV11-3 TGTGCCAGCAGCTTATGGAGCGGGGCACAAACCGGGGAGCTGTTTTTT CASSLWSGAQTGELFF
TRBJ1-5 13 few TRBD1 TRBV2 TGTGCCAGCACCGGACAGGGTGTACAGCCCCAGCATTTT CASTGQGVQPQHF
TRBJ1-5 18 medium-sized TRBD1 TRBV19 TGTGCCAGTAGTAGCCGGGACAGGGCCCTCACCGACGCTCAGCCCCAGCATTTT CASSSRDRALTDAQPQHF
TRBJ2-1 16 medium-sized TRBD2 TRBV6-4 TGTGCCAGCAGTGTCCCGACTAGCGGCCTAAACAATGAGCAGTTCTTC CASSVPTSGLNNEQFF
TRBJ2-1 15 NA NA TRBV9 TGTGCCAGCAGCGTAGGGGCGCCAGCCTACAATGAGCAGTTCTTC CASSVGAPAYNEQFF
TRBJ1-1 13 few TRBD1 TRBV7-3 TGTGCCAGCAGCTTACAACAGGGGTTGGAAGCTTTCTTT CASSLQQGLEAFF
TRBJ2-2 14 NA NA TRBV28 TGTGCCAGCTACTCCTACCTCAACACCGGGGAGCTGTTTTTT CASYSYLNTGELFF